This TCR beta chain was identified during a study of cytomegalovirus exposure and HLA in healthy donors. Study results and caveats: Cytomegalovirus association was listed for 164 TCR beta chains. In a later analysis, a genetic analysis reported fewer productive-TCR N-insertions in an Asian-associated ancestry cluster than the cohort average. The authors later linked a missense DCLRE1C variant to TCR beta V- and J-gene trimming. CMV serostatus was the sole immune exposure data available.

The study ran its PCR with 60 Vbeta and 13 Jbeta primers. Data came from immunoSEQ multiplex PCR; TCRdb stores just in-frame clones and leaves some out. The repertoire holds 150,000 to 200,000 clones, with around two thirds as singletons. Points on this clone: Its antigen is undetermined.

Trimming cost V 7 bases and J 2 bases, with 12 bases left between them. The germline gives CDR1 MNHEY, CDR2 SMNVEV (reference sequence). The CDR3 is made up of 14 amino acids. This clonotype was obtained from a young man in good health and CMV-seropositive. The chain is built from TRBV27 and TRBJ2-1; D perhaps matches TRBD1 (6 bases). The sample consisted of PBMCs. The CDR3 DNA reads TGTGCCAGCACCACAGGGTCCCCCTACAATGAGCAGTTCTTC. Protein product: CASTTGSPYNEQFF.